This is a list of T cell receptor beta chains from one sample in a study of cytomegalovirus exposure and HLA in healthy donors. Assay: immunoSEQ multiplex PCR; the TCRdb copy retains only in-frame clones and omits some. Here the sample spans over 150,000 clones, about four fifths being singletons. The sequenced sample consisted of PBMCs. These receptors came from a woman aged 45 to 65 in good health and CMV-seropositive. Each CDR3 is given without its conserved first and last residue. Size is stated for part of the rows, as once, few or many counts, or as a class when the clone is expanded.

TRBJ2-2 - TRBV14 ASSLLAGLNTGELF
TRBJ2-7 once TRBV15 ATSRDRLAGVEQY
TRBJ2-7 - TRBV7-2 ASSQAGVFYEQY
TRBJ2-1 - TRBV7-2 ASSLPSGGLNEQF
TRBJ1-4 - TRBV4-2 ASSQEGGTPNEKLF
TRBJ2-6 few TRBV9 ASSVQGTGLGANVLT
TRBJ2-1 - TRBV7-9 ASSLVYGTSGYNEQF
TRBJ1-1 - TRBV18 ASSPDRMNTEAF
TRBJ1-1 - TRBV28 ASSFITEAF
TRBJ2-7 once TRBV7-8 ASSSGRRGEQY
TRBJ2-7 - TRBV27 ASSLGGQGYEQY
TRBJ1-2 - TRBV27 ASSLAGVGHGYT
TRBJ1-2 - TRBV28 ATTDRIYGYT
TRBJ1-1 - TRBV28 AISSRTEAF
TRBJ2-4 - TRBV28 ASSLSRGAVLY
TRBJ2-6 - TRBV5-4 ASSSRYSGANVLT
TRBJ1-2 - TRBV28 ASRSTGYYGYT
TRBJ2-7 few TRBV4-2 ASSQDTQGYEQY
TRBJ2-1 - TRBV2 ASNFGGSYNEQF
TRBJ2-5 few TRBV27 ASRQGQGAFETQY
TRBJ2-5 once TRBV15 ATSRHQETQY
TRBJ1-1 - TRBV19 ASSIGEQGNTEAF
TRBJ2-2 - TRBV27 ASSKRAGDGELF
TRBJ2-2 - TRBV2 ASSLDSYLAGELF
TRBJ2-5 - TRBV7-2 ASSLVTSGRETQY
TRBJ1-1 - TRBV19 ASSLRTVTNTEAF
TRBJ1-2 - TRBV7-3 ASSPRVQGNYGYT
TRBJ1-2 - TRBV10-3 AISEKHYGYT
TRBJ2-2 - TRBV7-2 ASSLEVGRITGELF